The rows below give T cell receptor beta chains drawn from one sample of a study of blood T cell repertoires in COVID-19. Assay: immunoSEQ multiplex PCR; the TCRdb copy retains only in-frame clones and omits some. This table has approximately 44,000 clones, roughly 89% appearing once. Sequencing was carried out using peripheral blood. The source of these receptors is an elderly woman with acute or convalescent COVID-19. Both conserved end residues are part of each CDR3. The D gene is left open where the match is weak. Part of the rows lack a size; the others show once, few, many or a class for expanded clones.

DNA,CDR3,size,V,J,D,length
TGTGCCAGCTCACCCTATTTTCCAGGGATTATTGCAGGAAACACCATATATTTT,CASSPYFPGIIAGNTIYF,-,TRBV18,TRBJ1-3,-,18
TGTGCCAGCAGTTCCCCGGCCCCCCCGGGGAGCGATGAGCAGTTCTTC,CASSSPAPPGSDEQFF,-,TRBV6-5,TRBJ2-1,-,16
TGTGCCAGCAGCCCACCGGGCAGGGAAGAAAAACTGTTTTTT,CASSPPGREEKLFF,-,TRBV6-5,TRBJ1-4,-,14
TGTGCCAGCAGCCACCGATCGCCGGGACAAGGCACAGATACGCAGTATTTT,CASSHRSPGQGTDTQYF,-,TRBV6-2/TRBV6-3,TRBJ2-3,-,17
TGTGCCAGCAGCTCCCAGGACAGGGGGCGATCGGAACTGTTTTTT,CASSSQDRGRSELFF,many,TRBV5-4,TRBJ1-4,TRBD1,15
TGTGCCAGCAGCCAAACACTGAACACTGAAGCTTTCTTT,CASSQTLNTEAFF,once,TRBV14,TRBJ1-1,-,13
TGCGCCAGCAGTGAGATTTGGCTCTCTGGCTACACCTTC,CASSEIWLSGYTF,-,TRBV10-2,TRBJ1-2,-,13
TGTGCCAGCAGCACGCGGGGGGGCGGTGAGACCCAGTACTTC,CASSTRGGGETQYF,-,TRBV5-4,TRBJ2-5,TRBD2,14
TGTGCCAGCAGTTTTAGTTCAGGGGGCCCAGATACGCAGTATTTT,CASSFSSGGPDTQYF,-,TRBV27,TRBJ2-3,TRBD1,15
TGTGCCAGCAGTGACGGGTACTCTGGAAACACCATATATTTT,CASSDGYSGNTIYF,-,TRBV6-1,TRBJ1-3,-,14